This TCR beta chain appears in the sequencing data of a study of T cell responses to AZD1222 COVID-19 vaccine. The repertoire was sequenced with immunoSEQ multiplex PCR; TCRdb's copy has only in-frame clones and lacks some. Of approximately 300,000 clones in the sample, 94% were seen once. CDR1 ENHRY and CDR2 SYGVKD come from the germline V gene. V gave up 4 bases and J gave up 0 bases, with 9 bases separating them. This CDR3 region has 15 residues. The V call is TRBV10-3, the J call TRBJ1-4; D gene ambiguous. Sequencing was performed on peripheral blood, taken 28 days after the second AZD1222 dose. This TCR came from an adult who received the AZD1222 COVID-19 vaccine. CDR3 in amino acids: CAISGGAATNEKLFF. CDR3 DNA: TGTGCCATCAGTGGAGGAGCTGCAACTAATGAAAAACTGTTTTTT.